Below are 25 T cell receptor beta chains sequenced from a single sample in a study of shared clonotypes between healthy human individuals. Using immunoSEQ multiplex PCR, the repertoire was profiled, and TCRdb retains in-frame clones only, with some absent. Of roughly 760,000 clones detected, under 80% appear once; the ten largest clones hold 1.5% to 2%. The sample was memory CD4+ T cells sorted from blood. Stated subset: CD45RA-negative fraction. The receptors derive from a woman aged 25 to 39 in good health.

This chain uses TRBV7-8 with TRBJ2-1; D is undetermined. The CDR3 sequence is 14 residues long. Germline values: CDR1 SGHVS, CDR2 FQNEAQ. V lost 4 bases and J lost 5, with 12 bases in between. The DNA of the CDR3 is TGTGCCAGCAGCTGGATACCGCCCAACAATGAGCAGTTCTTC. As protein: CASSWIPPNNEQFF. The full variable domain, with the rest looked up from reference TRBV7-8 and TRBJ2-1, is GAGVSQSPRYKVAKRGQDVALRCDPISGHVSLFWYQQALGQGPEFLTYFQNEAQLDKSGLPSDRFFAERPEGSVSTLKIQRTQQEDSAVYLCASSWIPPNNEQFFGPGTRLTVL.

The rearrangement joins TRBV5-1 to TRBJ1-2; D perhaps matches TRBD1 (6 bases). CDR1 is SGHRS and CDR2 is YFSETQ in the germline V gene. V lost 2 bases to trimming and J lost 3 bases, with 8 bases between them. CDR3 length equals 13 residues. The CDR3 nucleotides read TGCGCCAGCAGCTTCGAGGGGGACTATGGCTACACCTTC. This codes for CASSFEGDYGYTF.

V and J are TRBV5-4 and TRBJ2-2; 8 bases are shared with TRBD1. The CDR3 is 15 amino acids. CDR1 SGHNT and CDR2 YYREEE come from the germline V gene (reference sequence). V dropped 2 bases and J dropped 6; count of bases not matched to a gene: 6. CDR3 DNA: TGTGCCAGCAGCTTACCGGGACAGGAGGCCGGGGAGCTGTTTTTT. Translating it yields CASSLPGQEAGELFF.

The chain couples TRBV29-1 to TRBJ2-3; D is undetermined. In germline, CDR1 is SQVTM, CDR2 ANQGSEA. Trimming removed 2 bases at V and 11 bases at J, with 11 bases between. CDR3 size: 11 residues. The CDR3 DNA follows: TGCAGCGTTGAATCCTCCCTGGGGCAGTATTTT. Its protein product is CSVESSLGQYF.

This rearrangement joins TRBV11-2 to TRBJ1-3; no firm D call. The CDR3 sequence is 15 residues long. V was shortened by 2 bases and J by 0 bases, with 8 bases between the two germline ends. Germline CDR1 is SGHAT and CDR2 is FQNNGV. As DNA, the CDR3 is TGTGCCAGCAGCTTATCTCCAAGCTCTGGAAACACCATATATTTT. Encoded protein: CASSLSPSSGNTIYF. The full variable domain, its missing parts supplied by reference TRBV11-2 and TRBJ1-3, is EAGVAQSPRYKIIEKRQSVAFWCNPISGHATLYWYQQILGQGPKLLIQFQNNGVVDDSQLPKDRFSAERLKGVDSTLKIQPAKLEDSAVYLCASSLSPSSGNTIYFGEGSWLTVV.

This rearrangement joins TRBV4-2 to TRBJ2-2, with D perhaps matching TRBD1 (6 bases). Trimming removed 1 base at V and 2 bases at J, with 8 bases between. The CDR3 is 15 residues long. Germline-derived CDR1 and CDR2 are LGHNA and YNFKEQ. The CDR3 loop reads CASSQVTGNTGELFF. The CDR3 nucleotides are TGTGCCAGCAGCCAAGTGACAGGAAACACCGGGGAGCTGTTTTTT.

V usage is TRBV10-2 and J usage is TRBJ2-7, with D tentatively TRBD1 or TRBD2 (5 bases each). The CDR3 extends over 13 amino acids. The V gene's germline CDR1 is WSHSY and CDR2 SAAADI. Trimming took off 6 bases at V and 0 bases at J, with 9 bases between the two ends. The chain's CDR3 is CASRKGSSYEQYF. The CDR3, as DNA: TGCGCCAGCAGGAAGGGGAGCTCCTACGAGCAGTACTTC.

This chain links TRBV5-1 with TRBJ1-2; the D is unclear. V was trimmed by 4 bases and J by 7 bases, leaving 17 bases between them. The germline V gene encodes CDR1 SGHRS and CDR2 YFSETQ. The CDR3 spans 14 residues. The CDR3 loop is CASSTRTGSFGYTF. CDR3 in DNA: TGCGCCAGCAGCACCCGGACGGGCAGCTTTGGCTACACCTTC.

The chain uses TRBV6-6 and TRBJ1-2, with 8 nucleotides matching TRBD1. CDR1 MNHNY and CDR2 SVGAGI come from the germline V gene (reference sequence). Trimming took 6 bases from V and 8 from J; bases not matched to a gene: 5. CDR3 length equals 12 residues. DNA of the CDR3: TGTGCCAGCAGACGACAGGGGCGCGGCTACACCTTC. This codes for CASRRQGRGYTF.

This clone was observed once. V usage is TRBV4-1 and J usage is TRBJ1-4; D not certain. V lost 3 bases and J 8 bases, leaving 25 bases between the germline ends. Germline V gene data show CDR1 as MGHRA and CDR2 as YSYEKL. This CDR3 has 18 amino acids. In DNA, the CDR3 is TGCGCCAGCAGCCAGGAAAGCATAACGCCAACCCGGAAGGAAAAACTGTTTTTT. It is translated as CASSQESITPTRKEKLFF.

This chain's CDR3 is CATSRAGGETQYF. The CDR3, as DNA: TGTGCCACCAGCAGAGCCGGCGGAGAGACCCAGTACTTC. This rearrangement joins TRBV15 to TRBJ2-5, with D unclear. The V end was cut by 1 base, the J end by 4 bases, with 7 bases between. The CDR3 covers 13 residues. Germline loops: CDR1 LNHNV, CDR2 YYDKDF (reference sequence).

This rearrangement joins TRBV9 to TRBJ2-2; the D is unclear. Trimming left V 8 bases short and J 6 bases short, with 17 bases between. CDR3 length: 14 amino acids. Per germline, CDR1 SGDLS and CDR2 YYNGEE. This CDR3 reads CASTKTVSAGELFF. Written as DNA, the CDR3 is TGTGCCAGTACAAAAACAGTTTCCGCCGGGGAGCTGTTTTTT.

On this clone itself: Other DNA sequences from this sample encode an identical CDR3 as well. The CDR3 bases are TGTGCCACCAGCCGGAGACAGACACTCTCCTACGAGCAGTACTTC. Amino acids: CATSRRQTLSYEQYF. V and J are TRBV15 and TRBJ2-7, with D possibly matching TRBD1 (5 bases). In germline, CDR1 is LNHNV, CDR2 YYDKDF (reference sequence). V shed 5 bases and J shed 0 bases, with 14 bases lying between them. The CDR3 sequence is 15 residues long.

This clone appeared a few times. V usage is TRBV27 and J usage is TRBJ2-3; D is perhaps TRBD1 (6 bases). The CDR3 is 19 amino acids. Germline-derived CDR1 and CDR2 are MNHEY and SMNVEV (reference sequence). Trimming removed 3 bases from V and 0 bases from J, with 22 bases in between. The CDR3 is CASSFYRESLTPSTDTQYF. CDR3 DNA: TGTGCCAGCAGTTTTTACAGGGAGAGTCTGACCCCTAGCACAGATACGCAGTATTTT.

This clone was found a few times. In DNA form, the CDR3 reads TGTGCCAGCAGCGGACAGGGTTTGGGGACTGAAGCTTTCTTT. This sequence encodes CASSGQGLGTEAFF. This rearrangement joins TRBV9 to TRBJ1-1; 7 bases fit TRBD1. The germline CDR1 and CDR2 sequences are SGDLS and YYNGEE. J was trimmed by 5 bases and V by 3 bases; bases with no gene match: 7. This CDR3 is built from 14 residues.

The rearrangement joins TRBV7-2 to TRBJ2-1; 9 bases line up with TRBD1. In germline, CDR1 is SGHTA, CDR2 FQGNSA. This CDR3 is 16 amino acids long. Losses at the gene ends were 4 bases for V and 8 bases for J; bases not matched to a gene: 12. The CDR3 DNA reads TGTGCCAGCAGCTCTCAACCGGGACAGGGATATGATGAGCAGTTCTTC. It translates to CASSSQPGQGYDEQFF.

The V gene is TRBV7-9, the J gene TRBJ2-3; D is possibly TRBD2 (5 bases). Trimming removed 5 bases from V and 4 bases from J, with 13 bases in between. This CDR3 comprises 14 residues. Looked up from germline, CDR1 is SEHNR and CDR2 is FQNEAQ (reference sequence). The CDR3 loop is CASSLRLPPDTQYF. The CDR3 nucleotides read TGTGCCAGCAGCCTTCGACTACCTCCAGATACGCAGTATTTT.

V gene TRBV11-2 combines with J gene TRBJ2-5, with 12 bases lining up with TRBD2. V was clipped by 0 bases and J by 5 bases; unmatched bases: 10. This CDR3 contains 18 residues. Germline assignment: CDR1 SGHAT and CDR2 FQNNGV. CDR3 nucleotides: TGTGCCAGCAGCTTAGATTGGGGGCTAGCGGGAGGGCCGGAGACCCAGTACTTC. Protein: CASSLDWGLAGGPETQYF.

V gene TRBV7-9 combines with J gene TRBJ1-2; D not resolved. Germline CDR1 is SEHNR and CDR2 is FQNEAQ (reference sequence). The CDR3 runs 13 residues. Trimming stripped 5 bases from V and 7 bases from J, with 14 bases between. CDR3 amino acids: CASSSSGAVGYTF. CDR3 in DNA: TGTGCCAGCAGCAGCTCTGGCGCGGTTGGCTACACCTTC.

This rearrangement joins TRBV6-1 to TRBJ2-5; D may match TRBD1 or TRBD2 (5 bases each). The germline V gene has CDR1 MNHNS and CDR2 SASEGT. With 4 bases removed from V and 5 bases from J, the gap between germline ends came to 23 bases. The CDR3 contains 17 residues. CDR3 DNA: TGTGCCAGCAGTGGTTCAGCCTCCTTGGGGGTGGGGGAGACCCAGTACTTC. Amino acids: CASSGSASLGVGETQYF.

This clone is a singleton in its sample. The J gene is TRBJ2-7, the V gene TRBV2, with D uncertain. The V end lost 4 bases, the J end lost 0 bases, and 10 bases lay between the germline ends. Germline values: CDR1 SNHLY, CDR2 FYNNEI. This CDR3 is 14 amino acids long. CDR3 loop: CASSVEGPSYEQYF. The CDR3 nucleotides are TGTGCCAGCAGTGTAGAAGGCCCCTCCTACGAGCAGTACTTC.

The V call is TRBV5-6, the J call TRBJ2-2; possible D gene TRBD1, 6 bases. CDR1 is SGHDT, CDR2 YYEEEE, per germline. The CDR3 covers 13 residues. With 3 bases removed from V and 6 bases from J, the gap between germline ends came to 9 bases. CDR3 protein: CASSYGQSGELFF. The CDR3 DNA sequence: TGTGCCAGCAGCTACGGACAGTCCGGGGAGCTGTTTTTT.

This clone turned up a few times. Different DNA sequences within this sample yield the same CDR3. This chain connects TRBV29-1 to TRBJ2-5, with 11 bases identical to TRBD1. There are 13 residues in the CDR3. J lost 4 bases, V lost 6 bases, and 4 bases had no gene match. The germline V gene encodes CDR1 SQVTM and CDR2 ANQGSEA. The CDR3 nucleotides are TGCAGCGTATCCGGGACAGGGGGAGAGACCCAGTACTTC. This translates into CSVSGTGGETQYF.

The chain has TRBV2 and TRBJ1-1; a possible D gene is TRBD1 (6 bases). V lost 6 bases and J lost 4, with 15 bases in between. The CDR3 loop spans 14 amino acids. Per germline, CDR1 SNHLY and CDR2 FYNNEI. This chain's CDR3 is CASSPPVRGTEAFF. Here the CDR3 DNA reads TGTGCCAGCAGCCCGCCCGTCAGGGGCACTGAAGCTTTCTTT.

The gene calls are TRBV28 and TRBJ1-5; 8 bases are shared with TRBD1. CDR1 is MDHEN, CDR2 SYDVKM, per germline. The CDR3 is 14 residues long. Trimming at V came to 5 bases and at J to 4 bases, leaving 4 bases not matched to a gene. The CDR3 DNA is TGTGCCAGCAGTCTCCACAGGGGGAATCAGCCCCAGCATTTT. As protein: CASSLHRGNQPQHF.